In its sample, the clone carrying this T cell receptor beta chain was seen many times. According to the study, genomic DNA was the template for TCR beta VDJ and CDR3 profiling. TCRdb reanalysed the reads using MiXCR and keeps one entry per CDR3 protein. Altogether under 200,000 distinct CDR3 sequences are present, around 48% being singletons, with the ten largest covering more than 1.5%. The CDR3 is 12 residues long. V lost 4 bases to trimming and J lost 5 bases, with 9 bases between them. CDR1 SGHNT and CDR2 YYREEE come from the germline V gene (reference sequence). The entry originates in a study of CD8+CD57+ T cells in acquired aplastic anemia. The wider study: DNA recovered from sorted CD4+ and CD8+ cells had a mean of around 3.3 ug.

The sequenced patients had an expansion of CD8+CD57+ cells seen by flow cytometry. The source material was sorted CD4+, CD8+, or CD8+CD57+ T cells (not recorded which) from PBMCs. The receptor's source is a human donor with aplastic anemia. The chain joins TRBV5-4 to TRBJ2-5; D is possibly TRBD2 (5 bases). CDR3 loop: CASSRPGETQYF. The CDR3 region has the DNA TGTGCCAGCAGCCGCCCGGGGGAGACCCAGTACTTC.